This T cell receptor beta chain was observed in a study of shared clonotypes between healthy human individuals. The V gene end was trimmed by 5 bases and the J gene end by 2 bases; junction bases not matched to a gene: 18. Germline V lookup: CDR1 MNHEY, CDR2 SMNVEV (reference sequence). CDR3 length equals 20 residues. Measured with immunoSEQ multiplex PCR; TCRdb has only the in-frame clones, and not every one. The sample includes roughly 1.4 million clones, approximately 98.5% of them seen just once. The TCR originated in a man aged 30 to 45 in good health. The chain uses TRBV27 and TRBJ2-1, with 10 bases that match TRBD1. The sequenced sample was naive CD4+ T cells sorted from blood. Subset here: CD45RA+ positively selected. The CDR3 loop reads CASSLQTGGLPGLAYNEQFF. The CDR3 DNA is TGTGCCAGCAGTCTACAGACAGGGGGCCTTCCCGGACTAGCCTACAATGAGCAGTTCTTC.